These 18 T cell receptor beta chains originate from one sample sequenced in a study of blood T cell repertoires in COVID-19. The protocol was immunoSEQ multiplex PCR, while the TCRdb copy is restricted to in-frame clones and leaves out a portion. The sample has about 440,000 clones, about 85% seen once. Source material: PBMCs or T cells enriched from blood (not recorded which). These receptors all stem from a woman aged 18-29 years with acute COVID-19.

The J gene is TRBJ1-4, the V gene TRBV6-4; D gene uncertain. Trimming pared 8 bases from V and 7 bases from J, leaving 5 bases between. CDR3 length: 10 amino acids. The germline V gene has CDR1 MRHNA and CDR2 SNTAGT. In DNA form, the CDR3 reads TGTGCCAGCCTCCCTGAAAAACTGTTTTTT. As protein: CASLPEKLFF.

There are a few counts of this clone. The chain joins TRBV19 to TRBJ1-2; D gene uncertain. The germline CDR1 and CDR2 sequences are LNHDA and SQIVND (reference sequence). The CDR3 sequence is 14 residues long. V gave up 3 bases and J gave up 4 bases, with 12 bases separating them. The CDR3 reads CASSIGGILYGYTF. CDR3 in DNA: TGTGCCAGTAGTATCGGAGGGATTCTCTATGGCTACACCTTC.

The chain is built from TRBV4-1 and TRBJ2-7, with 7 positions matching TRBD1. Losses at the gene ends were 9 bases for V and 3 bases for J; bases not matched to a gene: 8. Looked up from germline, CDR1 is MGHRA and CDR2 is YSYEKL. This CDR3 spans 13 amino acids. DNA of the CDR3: TGCGCCAGTCTAACAGGGGTGAGCTACGAGCAGTACTTC. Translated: CASLTGVSYEQYF.

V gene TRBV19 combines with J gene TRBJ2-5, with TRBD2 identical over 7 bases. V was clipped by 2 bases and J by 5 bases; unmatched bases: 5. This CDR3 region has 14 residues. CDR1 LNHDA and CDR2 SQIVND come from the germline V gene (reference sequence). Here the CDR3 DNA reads TGTGCCAGTAGTATAATCGGGGGGACGGAGACCCAGTACTTC. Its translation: CASSIIGGTETQYF.

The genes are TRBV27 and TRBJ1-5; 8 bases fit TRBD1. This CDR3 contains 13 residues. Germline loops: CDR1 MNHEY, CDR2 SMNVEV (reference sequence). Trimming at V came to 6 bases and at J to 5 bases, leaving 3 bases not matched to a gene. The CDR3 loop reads CASRGQEDQPQHF. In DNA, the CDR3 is TGTGCCAGCAGGGGACAGGAAGATCAGCCCCAGCATTTT.

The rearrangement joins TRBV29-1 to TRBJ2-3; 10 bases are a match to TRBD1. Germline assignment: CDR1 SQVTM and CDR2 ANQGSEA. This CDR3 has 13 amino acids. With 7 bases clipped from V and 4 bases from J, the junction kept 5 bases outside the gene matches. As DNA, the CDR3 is TGCAGCGCCGACAGGGGGCAGGCAGATACGCAGTATTTT. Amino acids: CSADRGQADTQYF.

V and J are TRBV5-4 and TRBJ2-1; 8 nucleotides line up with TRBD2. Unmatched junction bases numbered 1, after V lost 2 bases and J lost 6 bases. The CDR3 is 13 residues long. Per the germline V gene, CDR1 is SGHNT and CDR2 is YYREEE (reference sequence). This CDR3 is CASSFAGGNEQFF. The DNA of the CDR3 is TGTGCCAGCAGCTTCGCGGGGGGCAATGAGCAGTTCTTC.

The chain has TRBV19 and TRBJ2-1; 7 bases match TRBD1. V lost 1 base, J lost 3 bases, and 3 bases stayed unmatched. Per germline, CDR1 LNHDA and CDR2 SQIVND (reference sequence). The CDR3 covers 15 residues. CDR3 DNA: TGTGCCAGTAGTATAGCGACAGGGTACTACAATGAGCAGTTCTTC. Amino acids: CASSIATGYYNEQFF. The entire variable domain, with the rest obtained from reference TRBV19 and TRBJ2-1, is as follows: DGGITQSPKYLFRKEGQNVTLSCEQNLNHDAMYWYRQDPGQGLRLIYYSQIVNDFQKGDIAEGYSVSREKKESFPLTVTSAQKNPTAFYLCASSIATGYYNEQFFGPGTRLTVL.

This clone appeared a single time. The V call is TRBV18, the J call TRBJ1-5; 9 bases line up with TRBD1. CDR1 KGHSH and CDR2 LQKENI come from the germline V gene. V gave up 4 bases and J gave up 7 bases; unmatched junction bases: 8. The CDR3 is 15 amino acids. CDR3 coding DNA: TGTGCCAGCTCACGCGGCACAGGGGGCGCGCAGCCCCAGCATTTT. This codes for CASSRGTGGAQPQHF. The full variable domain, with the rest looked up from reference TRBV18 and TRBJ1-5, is NAGVMQNPRHLVRRRGQEARLRCSPMKGHSHVYWYRQLPEEGLKFMVYLQKENIIDESGMPKERFSAEFPKEGPSILRIQQVVRGDSAAYFCASSRGTGGAQPQHFGDGTRLSIL.

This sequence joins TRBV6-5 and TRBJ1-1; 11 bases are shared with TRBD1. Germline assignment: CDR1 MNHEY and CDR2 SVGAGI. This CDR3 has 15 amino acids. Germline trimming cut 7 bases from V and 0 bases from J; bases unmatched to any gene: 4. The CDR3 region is CASTDRGLLNTEAFF. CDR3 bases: TGTGCCAGCACGGACAGGGGGCTTCTGAACACTGAAGCTTTCTTT.

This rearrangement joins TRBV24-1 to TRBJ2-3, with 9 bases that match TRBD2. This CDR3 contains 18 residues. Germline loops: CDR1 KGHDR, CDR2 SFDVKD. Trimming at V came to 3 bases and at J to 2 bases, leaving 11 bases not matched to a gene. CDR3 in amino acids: CATSDRGPSGEVTDTQYF. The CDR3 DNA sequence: TGTGCCACCAGTGATAGGGGACCTAGCGGGGAGGTCACAGATACGCAGTATTTT.

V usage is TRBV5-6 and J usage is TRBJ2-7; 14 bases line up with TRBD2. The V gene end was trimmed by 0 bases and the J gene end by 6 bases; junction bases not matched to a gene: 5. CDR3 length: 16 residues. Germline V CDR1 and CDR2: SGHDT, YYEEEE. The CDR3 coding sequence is TGTGCCAGCAGCTTGGCGGGACTAGCGGGAGTACTCGAGCAGTACTTC. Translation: CASSLAGLAGVLEQYF.

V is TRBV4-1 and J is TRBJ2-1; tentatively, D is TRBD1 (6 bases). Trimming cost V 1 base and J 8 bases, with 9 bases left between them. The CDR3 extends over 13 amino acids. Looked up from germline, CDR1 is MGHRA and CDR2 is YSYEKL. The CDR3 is CASSQVQGYEQFF. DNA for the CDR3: TGCGCCAGCAGCCAAGTACAGGGTTATGAGCAGTTCTTC.

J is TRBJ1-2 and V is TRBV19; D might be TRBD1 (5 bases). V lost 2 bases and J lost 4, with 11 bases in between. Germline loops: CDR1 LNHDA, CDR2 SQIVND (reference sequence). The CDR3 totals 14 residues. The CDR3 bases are TGTGCCAGTAGTATATCACAGGAAGCCTATGGCTACACCTTC. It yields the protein CASSISQEAYGYTF.

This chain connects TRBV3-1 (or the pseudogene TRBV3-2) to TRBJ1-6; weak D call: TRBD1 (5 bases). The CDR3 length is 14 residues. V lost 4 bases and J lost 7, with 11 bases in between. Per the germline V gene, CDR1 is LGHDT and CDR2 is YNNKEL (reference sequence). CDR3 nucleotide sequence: TGTGCCAGCAGCCTAAGGGGTGGGAATTCACCCCTCCACTTT. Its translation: CASSLRGGNSPLHF.

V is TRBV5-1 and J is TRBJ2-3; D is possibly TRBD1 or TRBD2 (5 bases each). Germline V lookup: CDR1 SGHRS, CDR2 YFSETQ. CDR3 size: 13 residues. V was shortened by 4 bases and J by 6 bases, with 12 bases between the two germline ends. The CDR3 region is CASSLDTGDTQYF. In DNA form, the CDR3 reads TGCGCCAGCAGCCTGGACACGGGGGATACGCAGTATTTT.

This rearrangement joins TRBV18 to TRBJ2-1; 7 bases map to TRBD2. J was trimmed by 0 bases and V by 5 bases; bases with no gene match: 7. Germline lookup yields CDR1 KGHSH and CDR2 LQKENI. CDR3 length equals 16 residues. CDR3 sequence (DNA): TGTGCCAGCTCAGCCCCAGGCGGGAGCTCCTACAATGAGCAGTTCTTC. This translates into CASSAPGGSSYNEQFF.

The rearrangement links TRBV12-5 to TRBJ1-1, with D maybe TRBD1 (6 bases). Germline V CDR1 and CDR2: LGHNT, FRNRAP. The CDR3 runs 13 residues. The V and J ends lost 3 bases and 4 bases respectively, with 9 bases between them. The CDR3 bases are TGTGCTAGTGGTTTTACAGGGCCCACTGAAGCTTTCTTT. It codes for CASGFTGPTEAFF.